This T cell receptor beta chain was obtained from a study of HIV-infected patients and healthy controls. Study results and caveats: Slight age and sex differences between study cohorts did not explain the diversity differences.

cDNA was made from 500 ng RNA using alpha and beta constant primers. Separate chain-specific third strand synthesis with multiplexing indices produced the alpha and beta libraries. Via MiXCR, TCRdb re-called the 5' RACE reads, giving one row per CDR3 protein. This repertoire shows over 15,000 distinct CDR3 sequences, roughly a tenth found once; its top ten account for approximately 3.1%. Whole blood was used without fractionation, so all unsorted peripheral T cells were included. This clonotype was recorded at least ten times. Antigen: not known. Trimming stripped 5 bases from V and 7 bases from J, with 9 bases between. This CDR3 is built from 12 residues.

The V and J genes are TRBV12-3 or TRBV12-4 and TRBJ2-1; no clear D gene. The sequence was obtained from an adult in good health. The specimen was blood. The CDR3 is CASSPLGNEQFF. DNA for the CDR3: TGTGCCAGCAGTCCGCTGGGAAATGAGCAGTTCTTC.